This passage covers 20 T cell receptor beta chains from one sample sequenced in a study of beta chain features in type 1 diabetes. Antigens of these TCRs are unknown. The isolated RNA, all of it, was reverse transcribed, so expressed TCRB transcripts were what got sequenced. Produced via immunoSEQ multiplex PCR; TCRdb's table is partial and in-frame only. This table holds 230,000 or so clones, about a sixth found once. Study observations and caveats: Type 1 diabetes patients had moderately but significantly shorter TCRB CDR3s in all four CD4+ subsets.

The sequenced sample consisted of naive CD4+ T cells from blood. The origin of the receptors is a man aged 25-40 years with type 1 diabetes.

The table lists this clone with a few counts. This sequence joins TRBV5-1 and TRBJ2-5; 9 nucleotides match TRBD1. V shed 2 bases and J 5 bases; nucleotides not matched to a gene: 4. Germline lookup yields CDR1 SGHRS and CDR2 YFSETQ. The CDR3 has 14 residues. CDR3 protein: CASSFGQGIETQYF. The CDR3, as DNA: TGCGCCAGCAGCTTCGGACAGGGGATTGAGACCCAGTACTTC.

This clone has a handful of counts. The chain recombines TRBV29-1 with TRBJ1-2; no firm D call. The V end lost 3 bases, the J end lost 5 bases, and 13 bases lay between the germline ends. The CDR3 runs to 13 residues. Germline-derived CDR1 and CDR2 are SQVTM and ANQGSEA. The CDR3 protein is CSVDAQASYGYTF. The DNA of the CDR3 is TGCAGCGTTGATGCGCAAGCGTCGTATGGCTACACCTTC.

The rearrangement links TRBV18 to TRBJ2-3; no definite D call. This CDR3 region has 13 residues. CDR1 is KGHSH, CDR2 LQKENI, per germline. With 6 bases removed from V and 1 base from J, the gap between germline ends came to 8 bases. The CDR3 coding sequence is TGTGCCAGCTCCTGGACCCGCACAGATACGCAGTATTTT. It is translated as CASSWTRTDTQYF.

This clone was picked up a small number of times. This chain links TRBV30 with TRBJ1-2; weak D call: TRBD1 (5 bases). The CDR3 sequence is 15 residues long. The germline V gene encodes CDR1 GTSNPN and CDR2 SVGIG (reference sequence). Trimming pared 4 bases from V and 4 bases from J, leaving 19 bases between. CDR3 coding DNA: TGTGCCTGGAATAAGGGGCCGGGAGGAAGCTATGGCTACACCTTC. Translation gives CAWNKGPGGSYGYTF.

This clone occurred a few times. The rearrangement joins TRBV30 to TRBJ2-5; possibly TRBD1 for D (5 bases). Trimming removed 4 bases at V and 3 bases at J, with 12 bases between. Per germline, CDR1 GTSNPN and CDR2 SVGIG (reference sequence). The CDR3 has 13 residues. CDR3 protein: CAWTGNGEETQYF. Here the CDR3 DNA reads TGTGCCTGGACAGGGAATGGGGAAGAGACCCAGTACTTC.

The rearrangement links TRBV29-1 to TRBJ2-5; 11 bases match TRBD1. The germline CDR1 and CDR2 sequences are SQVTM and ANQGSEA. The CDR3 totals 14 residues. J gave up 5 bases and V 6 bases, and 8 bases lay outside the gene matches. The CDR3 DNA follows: TGCAGCGTGTCGGACAGGGGGCGCGAGGAGACCCAGTACTTC. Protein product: CSVSDRGREETQYF.

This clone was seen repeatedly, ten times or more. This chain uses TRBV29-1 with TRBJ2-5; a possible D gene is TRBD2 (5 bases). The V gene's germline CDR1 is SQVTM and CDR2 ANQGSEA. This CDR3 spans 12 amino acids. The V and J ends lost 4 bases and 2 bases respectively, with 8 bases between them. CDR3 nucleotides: TGCAGCGTTGGAGGGCGGCAAGAGACCCAGTACTTC. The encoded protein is CSVGGRQETQYF.

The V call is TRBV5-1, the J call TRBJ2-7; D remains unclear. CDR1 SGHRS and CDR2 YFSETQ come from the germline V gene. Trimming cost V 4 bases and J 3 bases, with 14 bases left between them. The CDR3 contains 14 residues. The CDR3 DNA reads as TGCGCCAGCAGCCCCAGTCCAGCCGTCTACGAGCAGTACTTC. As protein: CASSPSPAVYEQYF.

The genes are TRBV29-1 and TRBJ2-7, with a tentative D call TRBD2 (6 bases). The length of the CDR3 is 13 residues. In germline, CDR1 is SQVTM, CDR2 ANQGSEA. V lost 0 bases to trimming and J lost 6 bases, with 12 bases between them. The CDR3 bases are TGCAGCGTTGAAGATCTGTACGGGGGCGAGCAGTACTTC. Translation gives CSVEDLYGGEQYF.

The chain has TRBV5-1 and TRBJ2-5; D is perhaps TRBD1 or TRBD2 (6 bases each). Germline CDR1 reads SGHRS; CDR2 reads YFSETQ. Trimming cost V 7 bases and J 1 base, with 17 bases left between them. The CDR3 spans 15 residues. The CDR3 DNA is TGCGCCAGCCGAAAGGGGGGATTCTTCCAAGAGACCCAGTACTTC. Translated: CASRKGGFFQETQYF.

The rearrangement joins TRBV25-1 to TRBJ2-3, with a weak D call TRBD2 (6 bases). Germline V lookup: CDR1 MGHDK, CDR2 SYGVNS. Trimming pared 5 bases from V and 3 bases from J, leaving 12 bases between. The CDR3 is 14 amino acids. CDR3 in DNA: TGTGCCAGCAGTCTTACCCGGGAGACAGATACGCAGTATTTT. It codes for CASSLTRETDTQYF.

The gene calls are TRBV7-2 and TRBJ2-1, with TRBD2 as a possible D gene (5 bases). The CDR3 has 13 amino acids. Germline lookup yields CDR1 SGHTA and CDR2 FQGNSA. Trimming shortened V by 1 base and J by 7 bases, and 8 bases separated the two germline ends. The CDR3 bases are TGTGCCAGCAGCTTAGGGGAGAATAATGAGCAGTTCTTC. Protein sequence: CASSLGENNEQFF.

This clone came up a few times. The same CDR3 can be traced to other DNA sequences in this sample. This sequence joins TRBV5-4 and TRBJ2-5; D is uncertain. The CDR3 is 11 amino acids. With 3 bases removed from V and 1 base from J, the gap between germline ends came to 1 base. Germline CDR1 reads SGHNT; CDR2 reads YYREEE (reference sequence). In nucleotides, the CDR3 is TGTGCCAGCAGCTCCCAAGAGACCCAGTACTTC. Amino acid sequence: CASSSQETQYF.

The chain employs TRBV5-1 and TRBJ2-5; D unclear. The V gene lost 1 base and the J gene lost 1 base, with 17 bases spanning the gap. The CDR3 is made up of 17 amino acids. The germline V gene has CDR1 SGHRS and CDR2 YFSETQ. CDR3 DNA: TGCGCCAGCAGCTTGAAGGGAAACAGCCGCTTCCAAGAGACCCAGTACTTC. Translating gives CASSLKGNSRFQETQYF.

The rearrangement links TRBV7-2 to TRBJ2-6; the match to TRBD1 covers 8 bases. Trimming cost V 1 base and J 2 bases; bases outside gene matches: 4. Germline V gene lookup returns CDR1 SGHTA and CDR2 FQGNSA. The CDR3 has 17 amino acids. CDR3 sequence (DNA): TGTGCCAGCAGCTTAGTTCTGGACAGGGCTGGGGCCAACGTCCTGACTTTC. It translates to CASSLVLDRAGANVLTF.

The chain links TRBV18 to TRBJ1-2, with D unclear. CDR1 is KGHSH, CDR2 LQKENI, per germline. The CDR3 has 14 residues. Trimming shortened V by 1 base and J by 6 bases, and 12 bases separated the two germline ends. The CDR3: CASSPLQGRDGYTF. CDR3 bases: TGTGCCAGCTCACCACTTCAAGGACGAGATGGCTACACCTTC.

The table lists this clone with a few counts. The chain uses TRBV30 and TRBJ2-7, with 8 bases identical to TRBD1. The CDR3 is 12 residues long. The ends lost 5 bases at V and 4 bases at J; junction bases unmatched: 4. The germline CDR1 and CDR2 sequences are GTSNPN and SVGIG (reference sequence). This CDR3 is CAWDRGGYEQYF. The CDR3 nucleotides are TGTGCCTGGGACAGGGGAGGTTACGAGCAGTACTTC.

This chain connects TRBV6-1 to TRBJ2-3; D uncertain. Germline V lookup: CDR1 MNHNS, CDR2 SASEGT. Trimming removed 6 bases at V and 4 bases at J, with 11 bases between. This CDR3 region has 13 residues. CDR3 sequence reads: CASSLNRADTQYF. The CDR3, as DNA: TGTGCCAGCAGCCTGAATCGCGCAGATACGCAGTATTTT.

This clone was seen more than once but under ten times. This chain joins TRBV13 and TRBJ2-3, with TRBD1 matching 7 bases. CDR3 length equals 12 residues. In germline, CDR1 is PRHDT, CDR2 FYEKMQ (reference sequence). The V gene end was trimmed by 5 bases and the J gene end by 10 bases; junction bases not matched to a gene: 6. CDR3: CASSATGTAQYF. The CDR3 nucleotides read TGTGCCAGCAGCGCCACCGGGACAGCGCAGTATTTT.

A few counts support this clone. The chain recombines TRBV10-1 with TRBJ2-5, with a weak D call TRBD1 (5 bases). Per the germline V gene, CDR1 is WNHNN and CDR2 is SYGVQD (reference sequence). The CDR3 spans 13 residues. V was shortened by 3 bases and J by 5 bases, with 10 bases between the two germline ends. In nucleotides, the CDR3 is TGCGCCAGCAGTGATGCCCAGGGTGAGACCCAGTACTTC. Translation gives CASSDAQGETQYF.